These 30 T cell receptor beta chains came from one sample sequenced in a study of T cells after yellow fever vaccination. TCRdb processed the 5' RACE reads anew with MiXCR; each CDR3 protein has one entry. The table records about 240,000 distinct CDR3 sequences, less than 9% of them present only once. The sample here was CD4+ T cells sorted from PBMCs, taken 15 days after the yellow fever booster vaccination. The receptors shown here come from a man in his thirties or forties who received the YFV17D yellow fever vaccine.

The rearrangement joins TRBV3-1 to TRBJ2-7, with 10 bases that match TRBD2. Looked up from germline, CDR1 is LGHDT and CDR2 is YNNKEL (reference sequence). Trimming at V came to 1 base and at J to 4 bases, leaving 4 bases not matched to a gene. CDR3 length: 15 residues. The CDR3, as DNA: TGTGCCAGCAGCCAAGTAGCGGGAGGAAAGTACGAGCAGTACTTC. Encoded protein: CASSQVAGGKYEQYF.

This clonotype was picked up one time. A much larger clone lies a single base off, so this may be a read error. The CDR3 nucleotides are TGTGCCAGCAGCTCAGTGTCGAGTCAGGTCACCGGGGAGCTGTTTTTT. Residues: CASSSVSSQVTGELFF. This chain uses TRBV7-2 with TRBJ2-2; the D is unclear. V was shortened by 4 bases and J by 4 bases, with 16 bases between the two germline ends. Germline CDR1 reads SGHTA; CDR2 reads FQGNSA. The CDR3 sequence is 16 residues long.

This clonotype was recorded many times. The chain is built from TRBV5-1 and TRBJ2-5; the match to TRBD2 covers 11 bases. The CDR3 consists of 16 residues. Losses at the gene ends were 3 bases for V and 2 bases for J; bases not matched to a gene: 6. Germline values: CDR1 SGHRS, CDR2 YFSETQ. This CDR3 is CASSSVAGGGQETQYF. The CDR3 DNA reads as TGCGCCAGCAGCTCCGTAGCGGGAGGGGGTCAAGAGACCCAGTACTTC.

V and J are TRBV21-1 and TRBJ2-1; no DNA check was done on the table's D call, TRBD1. TRBV21-1 is flagged as a pseudogene. The CDR3 runs 15 residues. CDR3 nucleotides: TGTGCCAGCAGCCAGAAGCTAATGGGGGGGAATGAGCAGTTCTTC. Translation gives CASSQKLMGGNEQFF.

The chain employs TRBV19 and TRBJ2-3, with D possibly matching TRBD2 (5 bases). In germline, CDR1 is LNHDA, CDR2 SQIVND (reference sequence). This CDR3 is built from 15 residues. The V gene lost 3 bases and the J gene lost 0 bases, with 10 bases spanning the gap. This CDR3 is CASSMEDTSTDTQYF. CDR3 coding DNA: TGTGCCAGTAGTATGGAGGATACTAGCACAGATACGCAGTATTTT.

The chain recombines TRBV20-1 with TRBJ2-5, with a possible D match to TRBD2 (7 bases). V was cut by 6 bases and J by 3 bases, with 14 bases left in between. This CDR3 is built from 13 residues. Germline loops: CDR1 DFQATT, CDR2 SNEGSKA (reference sequence). CDR3 coding DNA: TGCAGTGCCCCGGGGGGCTTTAAAGAGACCCAGTACTTC. Protein sequence: CSAPGGFKETQYF.

The chain couples TRBV4-1 to TRBJ2-1, with D possibly being TRBD1 or TRBD2 (5 bases each). V was pared by 2 bases and J by 4 bases, with 9 bases between. The CDR3 has 14 residues. CDR1 is MGHRA and CDR2 is YSYEKL in the germline V gene. CDR3 region: CASSQRDVYNEQFF. In DNA, the CDR3 is TGCGCCAGCAGCCAACGGGACGTATACAATGAGCAGTTCTTC.

This clonotype was seen a handful of times. CDR3 loop: CASSYWGAGTEKLFF. The CDR3, as DNA: TGTGCCAGCAGCTACTGGGGCGCCGGGACTGAAAAACTGTTTTTT. This sequence joins TRBV7-9 and TRBJ1-4; possible D gene TRBD1, 5 bases. This CDR3 contains 15 residues. V lost 4 bases and J lost 7, with 16 bases in between. Germline V gene lookup returns CDR1 SEHNR and CDR2 FQNEAQ (reference sequence).

This clonotype has more than one count but fewer than ten. The gene calls are TRBV10-3 and TRBJ2-1, with 7 positions matching TRBD2. This CDR3 is 15 amino acids long. V lost 10 bases to trimming and J lost 3 bases; unmatched junction nucleotides: 12. The germline gives CDR1 ENHRY, CDR2 SYGVKD. CDR3 region: CATKGGGTNYNEQFF. In nucleotides, the CDR3 is TGTGCCACCAAGGGCGGAGGGACTAACTACAATGAGCAGTTCTTC.

This clonotype occurred a few times. The chain has TRBV20-1 and TRBJ2-5, with a weak D call TRBD2 (5 bases). The CDR3 runs 13 residues. V dropped 3 bases and J dropped 10 bases, with 18 bases sitting between them. CDR1 is DFQATT, CDR2 SNEGSKA, per germline (reference sequence). DNA of the CDR3: TGCAGTGCTAGGGAGATCCCCCTTGCGGGCCAGTACTTC. Amino acid sequence: CSAREIPLAGQYF.

The chain is built from TRBV29-1 and TRBJ2-1; tentative D call: TRBD1 (6 bases). V dropped 1 base and J dropped 8 bases, with 18 bases sitting between them. The CDR3 spans 15 residues. The germline V gene has CDR1 SQVTM and CDR2 ANQGSEA. The CDR3 is CSVEGRQPGAYEQFF. The CDR3 DNA is TGCAGCGTTGAAGGTCGCCAGCCAGGGGCCTATGAGCAGTTCTTC.

The chain recombines TRBV5-1 with TRBJ2-3; unclear D gene. Per germline, CDR1 SGHRS and CDR2 YFSETQ. The CDR3 is made up of 17 amino acids. V dropped 0 bases and J dropped 1 base, with 15 bases sitting between them. CDR3 DNA sequence: TGCGCCAGCAGCTTGGGGGTTGGCGCAACCCGCACAGATACGCAGTATTTT. Its translation: CASSLGVGATRTDTQYF.

The CDR3 loop is CASSHTGLLDNEQFF. The CDR3 nucleotides read TGTGCCAGCAGCCACACAGGGCTTCTAGACAATGAGCAGTTCTTC. This chain uses TRBV3-1 with TRBJ2-1, with D tentatively TRBD1 (6 bases). The CDR3 length is 15 residues. Per germline, CDR1 LGHDT and CDR2 YNNKEL (reference sequence). The germline V and J ends were trimmed by 3 bases and 5 bases, with 14 bases remaining between them.

The chain has TRBV3-1 and TRBJ2-1; 9 bases match TRBD2. Germline CDR1 LGHDT, CDR2 YNNKEL (reference sequence). V lost 1 base to trimming and J lost 15 bases; unmatched junction nucleotides: 13. The length of the CDR3 is 15 residues. The CDR3 DNA follows: TGTGCCAGCAGCCAAGGGACTAGCGTGAGTCAGAGGATGTTCTTC. As protein: CASSQGTSVSQRMFF.

This clonotype was counted many times. The chain uses TRBV7-3 and TRBJ2-1, with D possibly being TRBD1 or TRBD2 (5 bases each). This CDR3 comprises 16 residues. CDR1 is SGHTA, CDR2 FQGTGA, per germline. V dropped 1 base and J dropped 6 bases, with 16 bases sitting between them. CDR3 coding DNA: TGTGCCAGCAGCTTAAGGTGGATGGGGACGATCAATGAGCAGTTCTTC. Amino acid sequence: CASSLRWMGTINEQFF.

This clonotype was seen many times. This chain joins TRBV7-8 and TRBJ2-5; D uncertain. Trimming left V 5 bases short and J 1 base short, with 8 bases between. Germline V gene lookup returns CDR1 SGHVS and CDR2 FQNEAQ. This CDR3 comprises 13 residues. The CDR3 DNA reads as TGTGCCAGCAGCGGGCAGGCCCAAGAGACCCAGTACTTC. It yields the protein CASSGQAQETQYF.

The table lists this clonotype with a few counts. This chain uses TRBV19 with TRBJ2-7; 11 nucleotides match TRBD2. With V trimmed by 7 bases and J by 2 bases, 4 bases remained unmatched. Germline CDR1 is LNHDA and CDR2 is SQIVND (reference sequence). This CDR3 spans 14 amino acids. Here the CDR3 reads CASTLGLAAYEQYF. The DNA for the CDR3 is TGTGCCAGTACCTTGGGACTAGCGGCCTACGAGCAGTACTTC.

This clonotype was counted many times. The chain links TRBV15 to TRBJ2-2; a possible D gene is TRBD2 (6 bases). Germline assignment: CDR1 LNHNV and CDR2 YYDKDF (reference sequence). The V gene lost 1 base and the J gene lost 7 bases, with 16 bases spanning the gap. The CDR3 is 16 amino acids. DNA for the CDR3: TGTGCCACCAGCAGAGTGGGGGGAGGAGTTAACGGGGAGCTGTTTTTT. Amino acids: CATSRVGGGVNGELFF.

The chain links TRBV12-3 or TRBV12-4 to TRBJ2-5, with D perhaps matching TRBD1 or TRBD2 (5 bases each). V was cut by 5 bases and J by 5 bases, with 18 bases left in between. The CDR3 length is 15 residues. The CDR3 DNA sequence: TGTGCCAGCAGTCCAATCCGGGGCTGGGATGAGACCCAGTACTTC. This translates into CASSPIRGWDETQYF.

This clonotype was counted at least ten times. The chain combines TRBV10-3 with TRBJ2-2; D not certain. Germline loops: CDR1 ENHRY, CDR2 SYGVKD. Trimming stripped 8 bases from V and 6 bases from J, with 4 bases between. The CDR3 is made up of 10 amino acids. DNA of the CDR3: TGTGCCATCGTCGCCGGGGAGCTGTTTTTT. Residues: CAIVAGELFF.

This rearrangement joins TRBV5-1 to TRBJ2-2; TRBD2 matches 9 bases. Germline CDR1 reads SGHRS; CDR2 reads YFSETQ. There are 18 residues in the CDR3. Trimming removed 4 bases from V and 0 bases from J; junction bases left unmatched: 10. The CDR3 reads CASSPAGTSKSNTGELFF. CDR3 sequence (DNA): TGCGCCAGCAGCCCGGCTGGGACTAGCAAGTCGAACACCGGGGAGCTGTTTTTT. The full variable domain, with the rest looked up from reference TRBV5-1 and TRBJ2-2, is KAGVTQTPRYLIKTRGQQVTLSCSPISGHRSVSWYQQTPGQGLQFLFEYFSETQRNKGNFPGRFSGRQFSNSRSEMNVSTLELGDSALYLCASSPAGTSKSNTGELFFGEGSRLTVL.

This chain links TRBV5-1 with TRBJ2-7; 8 nucleotides align to TRBD1. The CDR3 has 16 amino acids. Germline V lookup: CDR1 SGHRS, CDR2 YFSETQ. Unmatched junction bases numbered 14, after V lost 4 bases and J lost 5 bases. The CDR3 nucleotides are TGCGCCAGCAGCGTAACAGGGGGGCAAGGGCTTGACGAGCAGTACTTC. It codes for CASSVTGGQGLDEQYF.

In its sample, this clonotype was seen many times. CDR3 nucleotide sequence: TGTGCCAGCAGTTCCTCTAGCGGGGAGAGGGATGAGCAGTTCTTC. Translated, it gives CASSSSSGERDEQFF. The genes are TRBV25-1 and TRBJ2-1; 9 bases are a match to TRBD2. V trimming: 5 bases; J trimming: 8 bases; junction bases outside the gene matches: 10. Germline CDR1 MGHDK, CDR2 SYGVNS. This CDR3 has 15 residues.

This clonotype has at least ten counts. The genes are TRBV7-3 and TRBJ2-3; 11 bases are a match to TRBD2. Germline-derived CDR1 and CDR2 are SGHTA and FQGTGA. This CDR3 comprises 17 residues. Trimming removed 5 bases from V and 1 base from J; junction bases left unmatched: 8. CDR3 bases: TGTGCCAGCAGCCTGCCTGGGACTAGCGGTGGCACAGATACGCAGTATTTT. Translation: CASSLPGTSGGTDTQYF.

This clonotype was detected a few times. This chain connects TRBV2 to TRBJ1-4; 7 nucleotides agree with TRBD1. This CDR3 has 14 amino acids. The trim removed 7 bases at V and 8 bases at J, leaving 10 bases unmatched. The germline gives CDR1 SNHLY, CDR2 FYNNEI. The CDR3 region has the DNA TGTGCCAGCACCCCAGACAGGGTTGGAGAAAAACTGTTTTTT. This codes for CASTPDRVGEKLFF.

The chain is built from TRBV7-8 and TRBJ2-5; unclear D gene. Germline CDR1 reads SGHVS; CDR2 reads FQNEAQ. V lost 4 bases and J 0 bases, leaving 6 bases between the germline ends. The length of the CDR3 is 13 residues. CDR3 sequence (DNA): TGTGCCAGCAGCTCACACAACCAAGAGACCCAGTACTTC. Translating it yields CASSSHNQETQYF.

The chain carries TRBV29-1 and TRBJ2-4; D could derive from TRBD1 or TRBD2 (5 bases each). The CDR3 consists of 12 residues. Trimming shortened V by 6 bases and J by 0 bases, and 6 bases separated the two germline ends. Germline values: CDR1 SQVTM, CDR2 ANQGSEA. CDR3 in amino acids: CSVGTAKNIQYF. CDR3 bases: TGCAGCGTAGGGACAGCCAAAAACATTCAGTACTTC.

Ten or more counts support this clonotype. This chain connects TRBV7-9 to TRBJ2-2; D unresolved. The germline V gene encodes CDR1 SEHNR and CDR2 FQNEAQ (reference sequence). The length of the CDR3 is 15 residues. V shed 5 bases and J shed 0 bases, with 10 bases lying between them. CDR3 sequence (DNA): TGTGCCAGCAGCCCCATTGCCCCGAACACCGGGGAGCTGTTTTTT. Protein product: CASSPIAPNTGELFF.

This clonotype has ten or more counts. The chain couples TRBV18 to TRBJ1-1, with 7 nucleotides matching TRBD1. Germline CDR1 KGHSH, CDR2 LQKENI. Germline trimming cut 3 bases from V and 5 bases from J; bases unmatched to any gene: 3. The CDR3 is 13 residues long. The CDR3 protein is CASSPTGMTEAFF. The DNA for the CDR3 is TGTGCCAGCTCACCGACAGGGATGACTGAAGCTTTCTTT.

The sample holds many counts of this clonotype. V usage is TRBV30 and J usage is TRBJ2-1; the D gene is possibly TRBD2 (5 bases). CDR3 size: 14 residues. V lost 2 bases and J lost 3, with 11 bases in between. CDR1 GTSNPN and CDR2 SVGIG come from the germline V gene (reference sequence). CDR3: CAWSPLAIYNEQFF. Written as DNA, the CDR3 is TGTGCCTGGAGTCCCCTAGCCATCTACAATGAGCAGTTCTTC.